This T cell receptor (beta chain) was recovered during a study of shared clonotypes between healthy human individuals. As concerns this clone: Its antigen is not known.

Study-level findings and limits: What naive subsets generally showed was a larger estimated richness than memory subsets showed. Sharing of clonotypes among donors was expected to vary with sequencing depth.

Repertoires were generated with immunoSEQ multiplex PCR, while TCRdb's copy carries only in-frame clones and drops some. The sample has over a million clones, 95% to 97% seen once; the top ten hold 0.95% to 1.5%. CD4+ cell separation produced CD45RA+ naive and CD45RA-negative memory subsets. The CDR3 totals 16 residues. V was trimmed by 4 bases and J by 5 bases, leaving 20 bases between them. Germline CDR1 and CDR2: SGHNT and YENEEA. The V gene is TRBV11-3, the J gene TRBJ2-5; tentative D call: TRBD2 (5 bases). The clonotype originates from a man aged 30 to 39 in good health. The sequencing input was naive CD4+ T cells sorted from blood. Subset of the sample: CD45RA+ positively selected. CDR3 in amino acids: CASSSSGTRLGETQYF. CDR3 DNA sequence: TGTGCCAGCAGCTCCTCGGGAACCAGACTGGGGGAGACCCAGTACTTC.